This T cell receptor (beta chain) was identified during a study of cytomegalovirus exposure and HLA in healthy donors. Measured with immunoSEQ multiplex PCR; TCRdb has only the in-frame clones, and not every one. The sample includes under 250,000 clones, about 83% of them seen just once. Trimming cost V 0 bases and J 15 bases; bases outside gene matches: 3. The CDR3 has 13 amino acids. Germline V gives CDR1 LGHNA, CDR2 YSLEER. The J gene is TRBJ2-1, the V gene TRBV4-3, with TRBD2 identical over 12 bases. The receptor's source is a man between 18 and 35 years old in good health and CMV-seronegative. Sequenced input: PBMCs. In DNA, the CDR3 is TGCGCCAGCAGCCAAGATAGACTAGCGGGAGCGTTCTTC. This sequence encodes CASSQDRLAGAFF.